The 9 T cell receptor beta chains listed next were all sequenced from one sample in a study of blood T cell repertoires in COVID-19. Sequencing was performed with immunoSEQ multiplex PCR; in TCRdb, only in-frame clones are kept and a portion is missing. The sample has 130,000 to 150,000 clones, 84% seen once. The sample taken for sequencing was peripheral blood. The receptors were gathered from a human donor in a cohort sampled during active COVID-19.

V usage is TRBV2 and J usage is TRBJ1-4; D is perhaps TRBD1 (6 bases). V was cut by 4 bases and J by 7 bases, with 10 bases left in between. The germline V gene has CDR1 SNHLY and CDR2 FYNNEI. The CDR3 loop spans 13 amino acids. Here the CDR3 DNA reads TGTGCCAGCAGTGGGACAGTCGGTGAAAAACTGTTTTTT. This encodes CASSGTVGEKLFF. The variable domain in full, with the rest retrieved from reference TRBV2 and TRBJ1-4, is EPEVTQTPSHQVTQMGQEVILRCVPISNHLYFYWYRQILGQKVEFLVSFYNNEISEKSEIFDDQFSVERPDGSNFTLKIRSTKLEDSAMYFCASSGTVGEKLFFGSGTQLSVL.

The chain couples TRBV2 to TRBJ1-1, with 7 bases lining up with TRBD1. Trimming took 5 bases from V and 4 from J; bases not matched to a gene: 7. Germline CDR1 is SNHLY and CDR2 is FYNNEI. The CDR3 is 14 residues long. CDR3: CASSSRGLGTEAFF. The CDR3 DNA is TGTGCCAGCAGTTCTAGGGGGCTGGGCACTGAAGCTTTCTTT.

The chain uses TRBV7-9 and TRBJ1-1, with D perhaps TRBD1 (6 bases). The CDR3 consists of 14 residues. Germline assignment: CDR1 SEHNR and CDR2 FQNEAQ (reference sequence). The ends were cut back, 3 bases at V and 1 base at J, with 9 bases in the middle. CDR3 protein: CASSFHRENTEAFF. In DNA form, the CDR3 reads TGTGCCAGCAGCTTTCACAGGGAGAACACTGAAGCTTTCTTT.

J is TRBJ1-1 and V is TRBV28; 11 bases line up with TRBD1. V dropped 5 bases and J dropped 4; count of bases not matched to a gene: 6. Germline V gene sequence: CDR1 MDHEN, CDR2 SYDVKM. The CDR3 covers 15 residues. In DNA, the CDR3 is TGTGCCAGCAGTCCAGGGACAGGGGGGATCACTGAAGCTTTCTTT. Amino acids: CASSPGTGGITEAFF.

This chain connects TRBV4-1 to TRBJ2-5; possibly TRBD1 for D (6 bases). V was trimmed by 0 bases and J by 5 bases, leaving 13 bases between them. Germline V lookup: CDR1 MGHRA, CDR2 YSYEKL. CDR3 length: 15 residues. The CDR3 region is CASSQESGEGETQYF. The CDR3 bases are TGCGCCAGCAGCCAAGAATCAGGGGAAGGTGAGACCCAGTACTTC.

The CDR3 is CASSFQDSTYNEQFF. CDR3 DNA sequence: TGTGCCAGCAGCTTCCAAGACAGCACCTACAATGAGCAGTTCTTC. The rearrangement links TRBV5-5 to TRBJ2-1, with a weak D call TRBD1 (5 bases). The CDR3 has 15 residues. Trimming pared 2 bases from V and 2 bases from J, leaving 11 bases between. The germline V gene encodes CDR1 SGHKS and CDR2 YYEKEE (reference sequence).

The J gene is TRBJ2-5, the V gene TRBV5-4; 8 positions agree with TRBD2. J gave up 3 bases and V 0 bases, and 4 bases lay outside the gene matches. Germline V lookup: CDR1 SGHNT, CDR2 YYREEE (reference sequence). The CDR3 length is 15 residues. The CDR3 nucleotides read TGTGCCAGCAGCTTGGCGGGAGGGGGGGAAGAGACCCAGTACTTC. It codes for CASSLAGGGEETQYF.

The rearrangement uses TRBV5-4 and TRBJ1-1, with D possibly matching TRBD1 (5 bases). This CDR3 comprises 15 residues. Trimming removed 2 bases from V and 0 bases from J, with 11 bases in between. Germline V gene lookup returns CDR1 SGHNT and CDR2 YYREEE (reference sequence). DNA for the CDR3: TGTGCCAGCAGCTTTTACGGACACATGAACACTGAAGCTTTCTTT. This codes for CASSFYGHMNTEAFF.

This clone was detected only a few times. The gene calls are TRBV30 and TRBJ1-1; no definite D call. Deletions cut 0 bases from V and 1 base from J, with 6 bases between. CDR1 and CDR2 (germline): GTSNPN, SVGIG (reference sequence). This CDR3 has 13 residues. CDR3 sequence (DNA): TGTGCCTGGAGTGTAAGCCCGAACACTGAAGCTTTCTTT. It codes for CAWSVSPNTEAFF.